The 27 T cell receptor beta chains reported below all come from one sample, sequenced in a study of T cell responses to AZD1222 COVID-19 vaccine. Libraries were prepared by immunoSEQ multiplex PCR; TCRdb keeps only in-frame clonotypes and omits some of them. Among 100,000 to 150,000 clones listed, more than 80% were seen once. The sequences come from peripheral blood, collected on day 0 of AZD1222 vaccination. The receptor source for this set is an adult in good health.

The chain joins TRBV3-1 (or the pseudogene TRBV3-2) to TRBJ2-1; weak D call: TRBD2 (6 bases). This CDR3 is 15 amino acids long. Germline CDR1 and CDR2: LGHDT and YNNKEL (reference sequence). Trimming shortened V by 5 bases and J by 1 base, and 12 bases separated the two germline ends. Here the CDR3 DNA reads TGTGCCAGCAGCTCCCAGCGGGTATCCTACAATGAGCAGTTCTTC. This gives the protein CASSSQRVSYNEQFF.

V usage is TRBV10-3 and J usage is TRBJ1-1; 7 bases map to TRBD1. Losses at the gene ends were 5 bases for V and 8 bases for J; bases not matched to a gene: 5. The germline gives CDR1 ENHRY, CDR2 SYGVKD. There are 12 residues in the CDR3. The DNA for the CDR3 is TGTGCCATCAGTCCCACGGACAGGGAAGCTTTCTTT. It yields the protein CAISPTDREAFF.

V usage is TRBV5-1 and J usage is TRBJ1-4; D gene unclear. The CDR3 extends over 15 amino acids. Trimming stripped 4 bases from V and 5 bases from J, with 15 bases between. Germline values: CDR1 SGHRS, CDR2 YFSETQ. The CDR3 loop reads CASSAGPTVNEKLFF. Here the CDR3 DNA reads TGCGCCAGCAGCGCTGGCCCTACGGTCAATGAAAAACTGTTTTTT.

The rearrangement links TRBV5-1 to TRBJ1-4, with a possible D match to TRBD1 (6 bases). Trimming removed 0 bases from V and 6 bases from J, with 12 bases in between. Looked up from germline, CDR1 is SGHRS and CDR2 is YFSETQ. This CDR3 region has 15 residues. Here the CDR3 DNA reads TGCGCCAGCAGCTTGGGGACAGTTAAACATGAAAAACTGTTTTTT. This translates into CASSLGTVKHEKLFF.

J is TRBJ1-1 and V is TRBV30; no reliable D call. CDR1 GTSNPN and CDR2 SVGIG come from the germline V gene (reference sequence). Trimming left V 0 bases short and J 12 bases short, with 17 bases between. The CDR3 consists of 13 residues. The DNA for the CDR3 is TGTGCCTGGAGTGTAAGAGACCCCCTAACGTCTTTCTTT. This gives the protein CAWSVRDPLTSFF.

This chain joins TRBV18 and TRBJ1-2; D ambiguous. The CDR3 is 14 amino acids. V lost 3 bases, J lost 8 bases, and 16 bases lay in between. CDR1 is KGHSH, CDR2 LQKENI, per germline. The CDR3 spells CASSPLDGLGGYTF. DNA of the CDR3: TGTGCCAGCTCACCCTTAGACGGATTGGGGGGCTACACCTTC.

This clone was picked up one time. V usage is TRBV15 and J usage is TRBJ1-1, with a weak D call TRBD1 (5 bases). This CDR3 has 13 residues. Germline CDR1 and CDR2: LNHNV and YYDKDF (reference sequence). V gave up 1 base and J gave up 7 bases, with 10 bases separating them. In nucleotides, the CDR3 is TGTGCCACCAGCAGAGGGGGGACTATTGAAGCTTTCTTT. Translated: CATSRGGTIEAFF. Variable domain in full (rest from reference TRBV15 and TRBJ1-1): DAMVIQNPRYQVTQFGKPVTLSCSQTLNHNVMYWYQQKSSQAPKLLFHYYDKDFNNEADTPDNFQSRRPNTSFCFLDIRSPGLGDTAMYLCATSRGGTIEAFFGQGTRLTVV.

The CDR3, as DNA: TGTGCCAGCTCATCAGGGACAGGGGGCCAAGAGACCCAGTACTTC. Amino acids: CASSSGTGGQETQYF. V and J are TRBV18 and TRBJ2-5, with 11 bases matching TRBD1. The germline V gene has CDR1 KGHSH and CDR2 LQKENI. The V and J ends lost 5 bases and 1 base, in that order; junction bases with no gene match: 3. The CDR3 runs to 15 residues.

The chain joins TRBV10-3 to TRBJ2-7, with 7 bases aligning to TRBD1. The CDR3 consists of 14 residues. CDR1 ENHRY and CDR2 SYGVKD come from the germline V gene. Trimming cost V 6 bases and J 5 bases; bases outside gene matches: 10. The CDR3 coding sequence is TGTGCCATCAGGGGACAGCTCTTGGCCCACGAGCAGTACTTC. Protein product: CAIRGQLLAHEQYF.

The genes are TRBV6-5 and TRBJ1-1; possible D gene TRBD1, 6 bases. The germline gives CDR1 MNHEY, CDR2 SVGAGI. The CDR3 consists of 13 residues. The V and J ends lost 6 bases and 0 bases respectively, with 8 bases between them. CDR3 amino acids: CASRYRVNTEAFF. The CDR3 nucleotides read TGTGCCAGCAGATACAGGGTGAACACTGAAGCTTTCTTT.

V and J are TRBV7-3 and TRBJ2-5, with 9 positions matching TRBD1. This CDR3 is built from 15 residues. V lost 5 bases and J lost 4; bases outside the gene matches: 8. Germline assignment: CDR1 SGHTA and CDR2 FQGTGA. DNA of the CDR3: TGTGCCAGCAGCAGGGTTTCGGACAGGGGAGAGACCCAGTACTTC. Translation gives CASSRVSDRGETQYF.

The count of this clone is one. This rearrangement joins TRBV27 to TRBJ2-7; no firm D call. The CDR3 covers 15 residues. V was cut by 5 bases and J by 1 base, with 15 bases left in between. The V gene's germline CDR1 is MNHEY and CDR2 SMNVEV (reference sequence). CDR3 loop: CASSTYRARSYEQYF. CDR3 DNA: TGTGCCAGCAGTACATACCGGGCCAGGTCCTACGAGCAGTACTTC.

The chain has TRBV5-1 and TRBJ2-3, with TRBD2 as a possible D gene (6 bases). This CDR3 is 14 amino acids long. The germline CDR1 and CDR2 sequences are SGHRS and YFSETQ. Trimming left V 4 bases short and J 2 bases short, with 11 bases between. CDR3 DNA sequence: TGCGCCAGCAGCACCGGAGGGCTCACAGATACGCAGTATTTT. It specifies CASSTGGLTDTQYF.

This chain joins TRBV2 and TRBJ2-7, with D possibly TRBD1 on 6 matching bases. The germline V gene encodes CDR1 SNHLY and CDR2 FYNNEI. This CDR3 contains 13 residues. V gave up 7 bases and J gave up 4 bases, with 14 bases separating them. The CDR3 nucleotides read TGTGCCAGCATTGGCAGGGGTTATTACGAGCAGTACTTC. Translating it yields CASIGRGYYEQYF.

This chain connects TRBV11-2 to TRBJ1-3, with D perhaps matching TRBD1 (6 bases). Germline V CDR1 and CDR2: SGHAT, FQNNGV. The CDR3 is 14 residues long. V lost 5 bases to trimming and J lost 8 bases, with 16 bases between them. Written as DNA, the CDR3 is TGTGCCAGCAGCCCCCAATTACAGGGAGACACCATATATTTT. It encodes CASSPQLQGDTIYF.

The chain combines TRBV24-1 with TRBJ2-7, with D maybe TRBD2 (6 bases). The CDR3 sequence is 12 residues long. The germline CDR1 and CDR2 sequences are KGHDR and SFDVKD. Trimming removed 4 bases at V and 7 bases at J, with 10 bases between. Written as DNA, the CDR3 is TGTGCCACCAGTGAGCCCGGACTAGAGCAGTACTTC. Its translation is CATSEPGLEQYF.

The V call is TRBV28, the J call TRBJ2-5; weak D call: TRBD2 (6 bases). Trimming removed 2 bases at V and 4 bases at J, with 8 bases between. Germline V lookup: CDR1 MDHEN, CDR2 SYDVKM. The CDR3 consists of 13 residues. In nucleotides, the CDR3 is TGTGCCAGCAGTTTAGGGACTCCAGAGACCCAGTACTTC. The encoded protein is CASSLGTPETQYF.

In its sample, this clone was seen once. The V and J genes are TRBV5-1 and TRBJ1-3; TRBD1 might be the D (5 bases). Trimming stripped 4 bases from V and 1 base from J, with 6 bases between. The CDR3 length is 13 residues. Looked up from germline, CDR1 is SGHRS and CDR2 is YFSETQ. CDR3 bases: TGCGCCAGCAGCAGGGGTTCTGGAAACACCATATATTTT. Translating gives CASSRGSGNTIYF.

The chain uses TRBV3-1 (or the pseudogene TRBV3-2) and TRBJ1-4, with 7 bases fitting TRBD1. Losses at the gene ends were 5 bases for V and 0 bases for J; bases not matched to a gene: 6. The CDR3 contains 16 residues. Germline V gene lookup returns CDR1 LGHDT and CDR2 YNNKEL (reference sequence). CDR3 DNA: TGTGCCAGCAGCATGGGACAGCATGCAACTAATGAAAAACTGTTTTTT. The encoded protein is CASSMGQHATNEKLFF.

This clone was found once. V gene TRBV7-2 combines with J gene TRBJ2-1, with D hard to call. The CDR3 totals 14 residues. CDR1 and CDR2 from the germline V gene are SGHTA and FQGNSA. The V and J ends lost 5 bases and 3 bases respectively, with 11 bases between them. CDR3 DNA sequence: TGTGCCAGCAGCCGCCAAAAAGGCTACAATGAGCAGTTCTTC. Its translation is CASSRQKGYNEQFF.

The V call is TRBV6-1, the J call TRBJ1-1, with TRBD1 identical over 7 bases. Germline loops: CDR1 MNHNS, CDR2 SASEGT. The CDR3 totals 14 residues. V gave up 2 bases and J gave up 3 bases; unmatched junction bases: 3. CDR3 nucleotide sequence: TGTGCCAGCAGTGAACAGGGGGGGGACACTGAAGCTTTCTTT. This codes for CASSEQGGDTEAFF.

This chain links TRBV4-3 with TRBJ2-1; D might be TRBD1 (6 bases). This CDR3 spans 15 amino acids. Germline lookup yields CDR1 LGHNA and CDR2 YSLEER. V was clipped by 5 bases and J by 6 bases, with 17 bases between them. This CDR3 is CASSVEQGGSNEQFF. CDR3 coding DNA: TGCGCCAGCAGCGTTGAACAGGGTGGGAGCAATGAGCAGTTCTTC.

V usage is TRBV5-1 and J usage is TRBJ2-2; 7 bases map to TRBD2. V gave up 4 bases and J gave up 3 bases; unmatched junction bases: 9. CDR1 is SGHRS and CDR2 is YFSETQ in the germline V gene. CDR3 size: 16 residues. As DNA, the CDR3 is TGCGCCAGCAGCCATGGGGGGGTCAGCTACACCGGGGAGCTGTTTTTT. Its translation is CASSHGGVSYTGELFF.

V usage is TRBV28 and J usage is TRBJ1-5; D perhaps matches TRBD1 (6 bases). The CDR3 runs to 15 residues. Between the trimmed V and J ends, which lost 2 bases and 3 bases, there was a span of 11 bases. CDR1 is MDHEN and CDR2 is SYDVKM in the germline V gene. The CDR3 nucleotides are TGTGCCAGCAGTTTACTACAGGGTGACAATCAGCCCCAGCATTTT. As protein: CASSLLQGDNQPQHF.

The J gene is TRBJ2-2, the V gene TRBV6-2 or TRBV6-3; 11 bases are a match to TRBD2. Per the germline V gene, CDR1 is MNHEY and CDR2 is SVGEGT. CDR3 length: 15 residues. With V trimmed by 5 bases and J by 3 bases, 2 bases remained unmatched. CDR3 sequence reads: CASSLAGGYTGELFF. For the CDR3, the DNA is TGTGCCAGCAGTCTAGCGGGGGGATACACCGGGGAGCTGTTTTTT.

The CDR3 DNA sequence: TGCGCCAGCAGTGCCCACCTAGCGGGAGGGAATGAGCAGTTCTTC. Translation: CASSAHLAGGNEQFF. This chain connects TRBV10-2 to TRBJ2-1, with 12 bases lining up with TRBD2. CDR1 WSHSY and CDR2 SAAADI come from the germline V gene. V was pared by 4 bases and J by 7 bases, with 5 bases of the junction left unmatched. The CDR3 spans 15 residues.

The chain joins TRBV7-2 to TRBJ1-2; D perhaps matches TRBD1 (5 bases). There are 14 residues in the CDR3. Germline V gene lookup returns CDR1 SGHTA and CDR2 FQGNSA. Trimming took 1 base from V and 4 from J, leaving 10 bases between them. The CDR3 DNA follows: TGTGCCAGCAGCTTAGGACAGAAAAGCTATGGCTACACCTTC. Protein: CASSLGQKSYGYTF.